Below, 18 T cell receptor beta chains from the same sample are listed, as sequenced in a study of metastatic and nonmetastatic thyroid tumors. TCRdb re-clonotyped the PCR reads through MiXCR. The repertoire includes tens of thousands of clones, over 9.5% of them detected once, and roughly a quarter sits in the top ten. All patients were untreated before thyroid surgery. Sequences were obtained from blood. All receptors come from a female donor with papillary thyroid cancer or a benign thyroid nodule (not recorded which). Some clones in this sample may be carry-over from other donors' samples.

This clone was detected ten times or more. The chain joins TRBV6-2 or TRBV6-3 to TRBJ2-1, with 7 bases identical to TRBD2. V shed 6 bases and J 7 bases; nucleotides not matched to a gene: 12. CDR3 length equals 15 residues. Germline loops: CDR1 MNHEY, CDR2 SVGEGT. The CDR3 sequence: CASRSRGGPQNEQFF. The CDR3 DNA sequence: TGTGCCAGCAGATCGAGGGGAGGGCCTCAAAATGAGCAGTTCTTC.

This clone has ten or more counts. Other DNA sequences in this sample translate to the same CDR3. The chain couples TRBV11-2 to TRBJ2-7; 10 bases are a match to TRBD1. Germline values: CDR1 SGHAT, CDR2 FQNNGV. The CDR3 has 13 amino acids. J was trimmed by 7 bases and V by 5 bases; bases with no gene match: 5. The CDR3 reads CASSLGTGDEQYF. The CDR3 nucleotides read TGTGCCAGCAGCCTAGGGACAGGGGATGAGCAGTACTTC.

This clone was counted many times. This chain links TRBV6-4 with TRBJ2-3, with 10 bases that match TRBD2. The CDR3 contains 19 residues. CDR1 is MRHNA and CDR2 is SNTAGT in the germline V gene. The J segment lost 0 bases and the V segment lost 6 bases, leaving 15 bases of the junction unmatched. The CDR3 DNA is TGTGCCAGCAGGGGGGGGGTTCTAGCGGGAGCCTCTAGCACAGATACGCAGTATTTT. Amino acids: CASRGGVLAGASSTDTQYF.

This clone was observed at least ten times. The chain joins TRBV11-2 to TRBJ2-5; D not resolved. This CDR3 is built from 12 residues. Per the germline V gene, CDR1 is SGHAT and CDR2 is FQNNGV. With 5 bases removed from V and 4 bases from J, the gap between germline ends came to 8 bases. The CDR3 coding sequence is TGTGCCAGCAGCAAACAGTCAGAGACCCAGTACTTC. Its protein is CASSKQSETQYF.

This clone was seen ten or more times. The chain has TRBV19 and TRBJ1-5; D is unresolved. CDR1 and CDR2 from the germline V gene are LNHDA and SQIVND (reference sequence). The CDR3 totals 15 residues. Trimming stripped 6 bases from V and 0 bases from J, with 12 bases between. CDR3 in amino acids: CASRVTAYSNQPQHF. Written as DNA, the CDR3 is TGTGCCAGTAGGGTAACAGCGTATAGCAATCAGCCCCAGCATTTT. Full variable domain (rest looked up from reference TRBV19 and TRBJ1-5): DGGITQSPKYLFRKEGQNVTLSCEQNLNHDAMYWYRQDPGQGLRLIYYSQIVNDFQKGDIAEGYSVSREKKESFPLTVTSAQKNPTAFYLCASRVTAYSNQPQHFGDGTRLSIL.

This clone was detected many times. The chain has TRBV15 and TRBJ1-3, with D perhaps TRBD1 (5 bases). Trimming left V 0 bases short and J 0 bases short, with 12 bases between. From germline, CDR1 is LNHNV and CDR2 YYDKDF (reference sequence). The CDR3 runs to 17 residues. In DNA form, the CDR3 reads TGTGCCACCAGCAGAGATTTAACAGGCAGCTCTGGAAACACCATATATTTT. Translation: CATSRDLTGSSGNTIYF. Complete variable domain (other parts from reference TRBV15 and TRBJ1-3): DAMVIQNPRYQVTQFGKPVTLSCSQTLNHNVMYWYQQKSSQAPKLLFHYYDKDFNNEADTPDNFQSRRPNTSFCFLDIRSPGLGDTAMYLCATSRDLTGSSGNTIYFGEGSWLTVV.

This clone was counted between two and nine times. One base away lies a much larger clone, so this may be a sequencing read error. The J gene is TRBJ1-2, the V gene TRBV28; D unresolved. There are 11 residues in the CDR3. Trimming shortened V by 10 bases and J by 2 bases, and 8 bases separated the two germline ends. Germline V gene lookup returns CDR1 MDHEN and CDR2 SYDVKM. CDR3 protein: CATFGNYGYTF. DNA of the CDR3: TGTGCCACCTTCGGGAACTATGGCTACACCTTC.

The chain recombines TRBV18 with TRBJ2-5; 8 bases are shared with TRBD1. V shed 6 bases, J shed 5 bases, and the junction held 14 bases outside the gene matches. The CDR3 has 16 amino acids. Germline V lookup: CDR1 KGHSH, CDR2 LQKENI. This CDR3 reads CASSPQVQGARETQYF. The CDR3 DNA sequence: TGTGCCAGCTCCCCCCAGGTCCAGGGGGCGCGGGAGACCCAGTACTTC.

This clone showed up many times. The chain carries TRBV28 and TRBJ2-2; D uncertain. V was clipped by 8 bases and J by 1 base, with 8 bases between them. The CDR3 is made up of 13 amino acids. Germline assignment: CDR1 MDHEN and CDR2 SYDVKM. This CDR3 reads CASSHQNTGELFF. The CDR3, as DNA: TGTGCCAGCTCCCACCAGAACACCGGGGAGCTGTTTTTT.

This clone was counted ten times or more. The rearrangement links TRBV27 to TRBJ2-7; 12 bases fit TRBD2. V shed 8 bases, J shed 4 bases, and the junction held 6 bases outside the gene matches. The CDR3 totals 14 residues. CDR1 and CDR2 (germline): MNHEY, SMNVEV (reference sequence). CDR3 protein: CASALTSGSYEQYF. The CDR3 region has the DNA TGTGCCAGCGCCCTGACTAGCGGGAGTTACGAGCAGTACTTC.

Ten or more counts support this clone. This chain uses TRBV30 with TRBJ2-2; no clear D gene. The V gene lost 5 bases and the J gene lost 1 base, with 5 bases spanning the gap. This CDR3 has 12 residues. Germline CDR1 reads GTSNPN; CDR2 reads SVGIG (reference sequence). CDR3 loop: CAWVQNTGELFF. CDR3 DNA: TGTGCCTGGGTCCAGAACACCGGGGAGCTGTTTTTT.

Many counts were recorded for this clone. This sequence joins TRBV2 and TRBJ1-5; D is unclear. The V and J ends lost 6 bases and 0 bases respectively, with 12 bases between them. The CDR3 spans 15 residues. CDR1 and CDR2 from the germline V gene are SNHLY and FYNNEI. The DNA for the CDR3 is TGTGCCAGCAGCGGCCAGGCGATTAGCAATCAGCCCCAGCATTTT. Protein: CASSGQAISNQPQHF.

The chain joins TRBV4-3 to TRBJ2-7, with 8 bases that match TRBD2. V shed 0 bases and J 5 bases; nucleotides not matched to a gene: 9. The CDR3 is 16 residues long. Looked up from germline, CDR1 is LGHNA and CDR2 is YSLEER. DNA of the CDR3: TGCGCCAGCAGCCAAGATGTCCAGCGGGAGAATCACGAGCAGTACTTC. It translates to CASSQDVQRENHEQYF.

The table lists this clone with many counts. The chain couples TRBV13 to TRBJ2-3; D is unresolved. The CDR3 contains 16 residues. Germline CDR1 and CDR2: PRHDT and FYEKMQ (reference sequence). The ends were cut back, 5 bases at V and 4 bases at J, with 19 bases in the middle. The CDR3 spells CASSRLGQRDPDTQYF. In DNA, the CDR3 is TGTGCCAGCAGCCGCCTCGGGCAGAGAGATCCAGATACGCAGTATTTT. Full variable domain (outside the CDR3, taken from reference TRBV13 and TRBJ2-3): AAGVIQSPRHLIKEKRETATLKCYPIPRHDTVYWYQQGPGQDPQFLISFYEKMQSDKGSIPDRFSAQQFSDYHSELNMSSLELGDSALYFCASSRLGQRDPDTQYFGPGTRLTVL.

Many counts were recorded for this clone. The V and J genes are TRBV7-3 and TRBJ2-7; 10 bases fit TRBD2. The CDR3 covers 15 residues. V trimming: 2 bases; J trimming: 4 bases; junction bases outside the gene matches: 5. Per the germline V gene, CDR1 is SGHTA and CDR2 is FQGTGA. The CDR3: CASSLASGSLYEQYF. The CDR3 DNA reads as TGTGCCAGCAGCTTAGCTAGCGGGAGTTTGTACGAGCAGTACTTC. Full variable domain (missing parts from reference TRBV7-3 and TRBJ2-7): GAGVSQTPSNKVTEKGKYVELRCDPISGHTALYWYRQSLGQGPEFLIYFQGTGAADDSGLPNDRFFAVRPEGSVSTLKIQRTERGDSAVYLCASSLASGSLYEQYFGPGTRLTVT.

This clone was counted many times. This rearrangement joins TRBV7-3 to TRBJ1-1; 7 nucleotides line up with TRBD1. The CDR3 contains 15 residues. The V segment lost 5 bases and the J segment 6 bases; nucleotides outside the gene matches: 12. Germline values: CDR1 SGHTA, CDR2 FQGTGA. The CDR3 loop reads CASSQSDRSDSEAFF. The DNA for the CDR3 is TGTGCCAGCAGCCAGTCGGACAGGTCGGATTCTGAAGCTTTCTTT.

Of note for this clone: A much larger clone differs by one base, so this may be a read error. Other DNA sequences from this sample encode an identical CDR3 as well. The rearrangement uses TRBV5-4 and TRBJ2-3; 7 bases line up with TRBD1. The CDR3 is 13 amino acids. Germline CDR1 SGHNT, CDR2 YYREEE (reference sequence). V dropped 5 bases and J dropped 6; count of bases not matched to a gene: 6. Here the CDR3 reads CASSWAGGDTQYF. For the CDR3, the DNA is TGTGCCAGCAGTTGGGCAGGGGGTGATACGCAGTATTTT.

In this sample, this clone turned up many times. This chain uses TRBV30 with TRBJ1-1; 9 bases are a match to TRBD1. V lost 0 bases to trimming and J lost 6 bases; unmatched junction nucleotides: 8. The CDR3 is 15 amino acids. CDR1 and CDR2 from the germline V gene are GTSNPN and SVGIG (reference sequence). CDR3 loop: CAWSVLRTGAPEAFF. In nucleotides, the CDR3 is TGTGCCTGGAGTGTACTTAGGACAGGGGCCCCTGAAGCTTTCTTT.